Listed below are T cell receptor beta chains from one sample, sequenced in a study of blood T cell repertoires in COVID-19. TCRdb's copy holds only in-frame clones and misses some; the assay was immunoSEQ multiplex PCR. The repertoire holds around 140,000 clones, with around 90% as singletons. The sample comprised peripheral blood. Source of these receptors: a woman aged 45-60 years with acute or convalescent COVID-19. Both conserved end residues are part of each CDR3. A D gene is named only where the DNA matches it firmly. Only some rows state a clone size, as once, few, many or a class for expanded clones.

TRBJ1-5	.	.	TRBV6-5	TGTGCCAGCCTCGCGGGACGCCATCAGCCCCAGCATTTT	CASLAGRHQPQHF
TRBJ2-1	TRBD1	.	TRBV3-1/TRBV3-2	TGTGCCAGCAGGCGGTTCGGGACAGGGGGGGATGAGCAGTTCTTC	CASRRFGTGGDEQFF
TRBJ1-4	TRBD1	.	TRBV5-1	TGCGCCAGCAGCGGGGGGACAGCCGGGGATGAAAAACTGTTTTTT	CASSGGTAGDEKLFF
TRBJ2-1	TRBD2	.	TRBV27	TGTGCCAGCAGGCTGGGACTAGCGGGGGGGCTTAATGAGCAGTTCTTC	CASRLGLAGGLNEQFF
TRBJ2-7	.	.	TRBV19	TGTGCCAGTAGAGTCGGAGAAAGCTCCTACGAGCAGTACTTC	CASRVGESSYEQYF
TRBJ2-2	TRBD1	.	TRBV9	TGTGCCAGCAGCGTGACAGGGGGCTTCACCGGGGAGCTGTTTTTT	CASSVTGGFTGELFF
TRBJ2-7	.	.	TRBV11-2	TGTGCCAGCAGCTTAATCGACGAGCAGTACTTC	CASSLIDEQYF
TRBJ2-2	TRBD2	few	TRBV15	TGTGCCACCAGTACCACTGCCGGGACGGGGGGCGGGGAGCTGTTTTTT	CATSTTAGTGGGELFF
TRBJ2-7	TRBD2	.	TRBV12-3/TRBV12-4	TGTGCCAGCAGTTCCGGGGGGTACTACGAGCAGTACTTC	CASSSGGYYEQYF
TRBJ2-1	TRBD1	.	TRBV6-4	TGTGCCAGCAGTACGACAGGGCGGGATGAGCAGTTCTTC	CASSTTGRDEQFF
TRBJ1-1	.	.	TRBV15	TGTGCCACCAGCAGAGAAGGGGACACTGAAGCTTTCTTT	CATSREGDTEAFF
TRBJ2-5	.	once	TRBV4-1	TGCGCCAGCAGCCAAGATACCGGGGGAGCGGGCCAAGAGACCCAGTACTTC	CASSQDTGGAGQETQYF
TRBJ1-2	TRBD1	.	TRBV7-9	TGTGCCAGCACTCAGGACAGGGAGGCTAACTATGGCTACACCTTC	CASTQDREANYGYTF
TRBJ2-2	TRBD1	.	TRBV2	TGTGCCAGCGGACAGGGGAAGCTGTTTTTT	CASGQGKLFF
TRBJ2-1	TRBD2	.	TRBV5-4	TGTGCCAGCAGCCCGGCGACTAGCGGAGACAATGAGCAGTTCTTC	CASSPATSGDNEQFF
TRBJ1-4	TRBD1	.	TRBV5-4	TGTGCCAGCAGCTTGGAGGTTGGGACAGGGGCTGATGAAAAACTGTTTTTT	CASSLEVGTGADEKLFF
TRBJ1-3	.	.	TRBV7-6	TGTGCCAGCAGCGTATCAGGGGCTATTGGAAACACCATATATTTT	CASSVSGAIGNTIYF
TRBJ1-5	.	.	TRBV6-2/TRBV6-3	TGTGCCAGCAGTTACTCTCTAGGGACAACCCCCAATCAGCCCCAGCATTTT	CASSYSLGTTPNQPQHF
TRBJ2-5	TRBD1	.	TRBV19	TGTGCCAGTAGGAGAGACAGGGAAGAGACCCAGTACTTC	CASRRDREETQYF
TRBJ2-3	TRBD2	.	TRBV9	TGTGCCAGCAGCGTACCTAGCGGGGATACGCAGTATTTT	CASSVPSGDTQYF
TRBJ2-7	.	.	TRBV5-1	TGCGCCAGCAGCCCCACCCCTAGCGTCTACGAGCAGTACTTC	CASSPTPSVYEQYF
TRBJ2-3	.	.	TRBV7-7	TGTGCCAGCAGCTTAGGCCTAGCGTCAATAGATACGCAGTATTTT	CASSLGLASIDTQYF
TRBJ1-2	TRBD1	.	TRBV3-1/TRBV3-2	TGTGCCAGCAGCCCACAGGGGACCAACTATGGCTACACCTTC	CASSPQGTNYGYTF
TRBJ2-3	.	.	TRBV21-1	TGTGCCAGCAGCAAAGGACTAGCGGGGAGTAGCACAGATACGCAGTATTTT	CASSKGLAGSSTDTQYF
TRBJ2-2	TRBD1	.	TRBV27	TGTGCCAGCAGTTCTTTCCAGGGGGCCCCGGGCACCGGGGAGCTGTTTTTT	CASSSFQGAPGTGELFF
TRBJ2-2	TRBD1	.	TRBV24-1	TGTGCCACCAGTGACCTCGGGACAGGGGTGACCGCCGGGGAGCTGTTTTTT	CATSDLGTGVTAGELFF
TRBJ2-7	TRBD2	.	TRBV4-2	TGTGCCAGCAGCCAACTTACTAGCGGGGGTCACGAGCAGTACTTC	CASSQLTSGGHEQYF
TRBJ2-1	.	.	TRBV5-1	TGCGCCAGCAGCGCTGGGGGGGCATACAATGAGCAGTTCTTC	CASSAGGAYNEQFF
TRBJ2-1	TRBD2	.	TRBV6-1	TGTGCCAGCAGTGGTCGGACTAGCGGGGCGGGGAATGAGCAGTTCTTC	CASSGRTSGAGNEQFF
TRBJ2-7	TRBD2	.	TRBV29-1	TGCAGCGTTGCTCACGGGACTAGCGGGGTCTACGAGCAGTACTTC	CSVAHGTSGVYEQYF
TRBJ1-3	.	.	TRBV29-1	TGCAGCGTTACAGACAGAACCTCTATCTCTGGAAACACCATATATTTT	CSVTDRTSISGNTIYF
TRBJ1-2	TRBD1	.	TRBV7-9	TGTGCCAGCAGCTTAGCCGGGACAGGGGATGGCTACACCTTC	CASSLAGTGDGYTF
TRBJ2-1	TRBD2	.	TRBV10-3	TGTGCCATCAGTGCGAGCCCTAGCGGGGGCTATCCTGAGCAGTTCTTC	CAISASPSGGYPEQFF
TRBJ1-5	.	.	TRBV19	TGTGCCAGTAGTACAGGCTCAGGTCAGCCCCAGCATTTT	CASSTGSGQPQHF
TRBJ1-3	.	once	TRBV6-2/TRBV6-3	TGTGCCAGCGGTTGGGCAGCCGTCTCTGGAAACACCATATATTTT	CASGWAAVSGNTIYF
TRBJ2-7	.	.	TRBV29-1	TGCAGCGTTGAAGGAAGTCGGGACACCTCCTACGAGCAGTACTTC	CSVEGSRDTSYEQYF
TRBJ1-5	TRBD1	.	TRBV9	TGTGCCAGCAGCGTAGGAGGGACAGGGGGGAATCAGCCCCAGCATTTT	CASSVGGTGGNQPQHF
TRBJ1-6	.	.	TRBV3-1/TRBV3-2	TGTGCCAGCACCCTACAGGGATATAATTCACCCCTCCACTTT	CASTLQGYNSPLHF
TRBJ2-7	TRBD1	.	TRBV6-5	TGTGCCAGCAGTTACAGGGACAGCCAATCCTACGAGCAGTACTTC	CASSYRDSQSYEQYF
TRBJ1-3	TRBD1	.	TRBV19	TGTGCCAGTAGTCCGGACAGGGGGATTGGAAACACCATATATTTT	CASSPDRGIGNTIYF
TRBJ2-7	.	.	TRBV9	TGTGCCAGCAGCGTCGCCGGCGGGACTGGGCCCCACGAGCAGTACTTC	CASSVAGGTGPHEQYF
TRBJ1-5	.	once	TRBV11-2	TGTGCCAGCAGCTGGGGGGGGCAGAACAATCAGCCCCAGCATTTT	CASSWGGQNNQPQHF
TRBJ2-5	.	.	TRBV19	TGTGCCAGTAGTAAAGCGGGAGAGACCCAGTACTTC	CASSKAGETQYF
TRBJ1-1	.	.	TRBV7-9	TGTGCCAGCAGCCCCGAAGGGGCGAGGGGGACTGAAGCTTTCTTT	CASSPEGARGTEAFF
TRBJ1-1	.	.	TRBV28	TGTGCCAGCAGTGCTATAACGGGGGGCTGGTACACTGAAGCTTTCTTT	CASSAITGGWYTEAFF
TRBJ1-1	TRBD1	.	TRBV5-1	TGCGCCAGCAGCTCGCTCGGACAGGGGGCCACTGAAGCTTTCTTT	CASSSLGQGATEAFF
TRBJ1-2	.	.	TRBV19	TGTGCCAGTAGGAATACAGGGTCCAACTATGGCTACACCTTC	CASRNTGSNYGYTF
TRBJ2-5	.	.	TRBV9	TGTGCCAGCAGCGTAGCGGGAGCACCCCAAGAGACCCAGTACTTC	CASSVAGAPQETQYF
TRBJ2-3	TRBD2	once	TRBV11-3	TGTGCCAGCAGCTGGGGACTAGCGGGAGCTAGAGATACGCAGTATTTT	CASSWGLAGARDTQYF
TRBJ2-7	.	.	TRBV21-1	TGTGCCAGCAGCAAACACAATGGGACAGGGAGTTACGAGCAGTACTTC	CASSKHNGTGSYEQYF